The present entry profiles one T cell receptor beta chain with its context. The record originates from a study of patients and donors after allogeneic stem cell transplantation. A single record per CDR3 protein comes from TCRdb applying MiXCR to the RT-PCR reads. The sample includes around 200,000 distinct CDR3 sequences, about 37% of them seen just once. Sequencing input: blood, either unsorted or a sorted T cell fraction (not recorded which). The clonotype was recovered from a human donor who was either an allogeneic HSCT recipient or a stem cell or donor lymphocyte infusion donor (not recorded which). It is not recorded whose cells these are; they may come from a transplant donor.

CDR3 in amino acids: CSAPGTSGSSSYNEQFF. The CDR3 region has the DNA TGCAGTGCCCCTGGGACTAGCGGGAGCAGCTCCTACAATGAGCAGTTCTTC. The chain has TRBV20-1 and TRBJ2-1; 14 bases fit TRBD2. V trimming: 6 bases; J trimming: 0 bases; junction bases outside the gene matches: 7. CDR3 length: 17 residues. Looked up from germline, CDR1 is DFQATT and CDR2 is SNEGSKA (reference sequence).